This entry concerns a single TCR beta chain. What it recognizes is unknown. cDNA libraries of TCR beta carried unique molecular identifiers. TCRdb called the PCR reads again in MiXCR, with one record for every CDR3 protein. There are 750,000 to 950,000 distinct CDR3 sequences in the sample; 53% occur only once, and approximately 4.2% lies in the top ten. This specimen comes from a study of post-analysis software for immune sequencing data. Study at large: Progressive-relapsing, secondary progressive and relapsing-remitting multiple sclerosis were among the disease courses included.

V lost 2 bases and J lost 6, with 20 bases in between. CDR3 length: 17 amino acids. From germline, CDR1 is SGHVS and CDR2 FQNEAQ. Whole-study findings and limits: In multiple sclerosis, normalized Chao1 diversity was significantly below that of controls. Five or six TRBV segments were more frequent in patients than controls; TRBV5-6, TRBV5-1 and TRBV20-1 belonged to this group. Samples sharing a preparation batch grouped tightly together when assessed by F measure.

V is TRBV7-8 and J is TRBJ2-1; weak D call: TRBD1 (7 bases). Sequencing was carried out using blood. The sequence came from a girl aged 10 to 17 with multiple sclerosis. Here the CDR3 reads CASSLPFTGTAGNEQFF. The CDR3 coding sequence is TGTGCCAGCAGCTTACCCTTTACCGGGACAGCGGGCAATGAGCAGTTCTTC. The complete variable domain, with remaining parts taken from reference TRBV7-8 and TRBJ2-1, reads GAGVSQSPRYKVAKRGQDVALRCDPISGHVSLFWYQQALGQGPEFLTYFQNEAQLDKSGLPSDRFFAERPEGSVSTLKIQRTQQEDSAVYLCASSLPFTGTAGNEQFFGPGTRLTVL.